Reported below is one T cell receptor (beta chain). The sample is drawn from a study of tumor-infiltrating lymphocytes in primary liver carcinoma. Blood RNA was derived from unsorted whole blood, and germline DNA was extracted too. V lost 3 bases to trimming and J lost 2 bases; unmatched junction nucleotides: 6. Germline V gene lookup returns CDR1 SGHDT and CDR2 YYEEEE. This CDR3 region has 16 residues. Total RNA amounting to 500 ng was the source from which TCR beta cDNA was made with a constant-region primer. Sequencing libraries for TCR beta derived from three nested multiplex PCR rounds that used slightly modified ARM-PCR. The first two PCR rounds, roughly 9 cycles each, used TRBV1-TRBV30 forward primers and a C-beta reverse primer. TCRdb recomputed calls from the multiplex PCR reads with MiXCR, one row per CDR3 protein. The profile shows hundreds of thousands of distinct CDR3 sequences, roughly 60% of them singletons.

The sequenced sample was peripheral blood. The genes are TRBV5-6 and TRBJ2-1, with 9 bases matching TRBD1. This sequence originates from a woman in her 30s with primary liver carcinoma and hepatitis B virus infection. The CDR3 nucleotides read TGTGCCAGCAGCTCGACGGGACAGGGCCCCTACAATGAGCAGTTCTTC. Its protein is CASSSTGQGPYNEQFF.